This is a list of T cell receptor beta chains from one sample in a study of T cell responses to AZD1222 COVID-19 vaccine. The repertoire was sequenced with immunoSEQ multiplex PCR; TCRdb's copy has only in-frame clones and lacks some. Of 150,000 to 200,000 clones listed, roughly 88% are singletons. The starting material was peripheral blood, obtained 28 days after the second AZD1222 dose. These receptors were taken from an adult who received the AZD1222 COVID-19 vaccine. CDR3s include the opening cysteine and the closing phenylalanine or tryptophan. The order of the fields is CDR3 DNA, CDR3 protein, V gene, clone size, D gene, J gene. D genes are given only for firm matches. Clone sizes are given selectively: once, few, many, or a class where the clone is expanded.

DNA: TGCAGTGCTAGAGATCCGGGGTGGCAGTACTTC
CDR3: CSARDPGWQYF
V: TRBV20-1
size: NA
D: NA
J: TRBJ2-7

DNA: TGTGCCAGCTCCCCCGGGACAGGCTCTGGAAACACCATATATTTT
CDR3: CASSPGTGSGNTIYF
V: TRBV18
size: NA
D: TRBD1
J: TRBJ1-3

DNA: TGTGCCAGCAGCCGGGTTAGATATGGCTACACCTTC
CDR3: CASSRVRYGYTF
V: TRBV5-8
size: NA
D: NA
J: TRBJ1-2

DNA: TGTGCCAGTAGGTCCACAGGGGAGACTGAAGCTTTCTTT
CDR3: CASRSTGETEAFF
V: TRBV19
size: NA
D: TRBD1
J: TRBJ1-1

DNA: TGTGCCAGTAGTGTGAGAACTCATCAGCCCCAGCATTTT
CDR3: CASSVRTHQPQHF
V: TRBV19
size: NA
D: NA
J: TRBJ1-5

DNA: TGTGCCAGCAGTTTGGACCGAACCTACGAGCAGTACTTC
CDR3: CASSLDRTYEQYF
V: TRBV27
size: NA
D: NA
J: TRBJ2-7

DNA: TGTGCCTGTAGCGGAAACACCATATATTTT
CDR3: CACSGNTIYF
V: TRBV30
size: NA
D: NA
J: TRBJ1-3

DNA: TGTGCCAGCAGCAATTATGGGTCTGAAAAACTGTTTTTT
CDR3: CASSNYGSEKLFF
V: TRBV6-5
size: few
D: NA
J: TRBJ1-4

DNA: TGTGCCAGCAGACGAAACCCACTAGCGTGGAATGAGCAGTTCTTC
CDR3: CASRRNPLAWNEQFF
V: TRBV5-6
size: NA
D: TRBD2
J: TRBJ2-1

DNA: TGCGCCAGCAGCCCGACAGGACAGGGGGGGGAAAAACTGTTTTTT
CDR3: CASSPTGQGGEKLFF
V: TRBV4-3
size: NA
D: TRBD1
J: TRBJ1-4

DNA: TGCGCCAGCAGCTTCAATAGCGGCGCCATTTCCTACGAGCAGTACTTC
CDR3: CASSFNSGAISYEQYF
V: TRBV5-1
size: NA
D: NA
J: TRBJ2-7

DNA: TGCGCCAGCAGCCTACAATTAACAGGGGTCACAGATACGCAGTATTTT
CDR3: CASSLQLTGVTDTQYF
V: TRBV4-3
size: once
D: TRBD1
J: TRBJ2-3

DNA: TGTGCTAGTGGTTTGGTAGGACAGGGAAGGTTCTACGAGCAGTACTTC
CDR3: CASGLVGQGRFYEQYF
V: TRBV12-5
size: NA
D: TRBD1
J: TRBJ2-7

DNA: TGTGCCAGCAGCTTAGCAGGGCCGGCGGGCAATGAGCAGTTCTTC
CDR3: CASSLAGPAGNEQFF
V: TRBV11-1
size: NA
D: NA
J: TRBJ2-1

DNA: TGTGCCAGCAGCAAATCTCAGCCCCAGCATTTT
CDR3: CASSKSQPQHF
V: TRBV7-2
size: NA
D: NA
J: TRBJ1-5

DNA: TGCAGTGCTAGGGAGGTCCTGGCTTTCTTT
CDR3: CSAREVLAFF
V: TRBV20-1
size: few
D: NA
J: TRBJ1-1

DNA: TGTGCCAGCAGCCGGCAGGGGGCGAACACTGAAGCTTTCTTT
CDR3: CASSRQGANTEAFF
V: TRBV5-5
size: NA
D: TRBD1
J: TRBJ1-1

DNA: TGTGCCAGCAGCCAAGATGCTAGCGGGGGCGTTGAGACCCAGTACTTC
CDR3: CASSQDASGGVETQYF
V: TRBV3-1/TRBV3-2
size: NA
D: TRBD2
J: TRBJ2-5

DNA: TGTGCCAGCAGACCGGGACAGATTAATGAAAAACTGTTTTTT
CDR3: CASRPGQINEKLFF
V: TRBV6-5
size: NA
D: TRBD1
J: TRBJ1-4